One and the same sample provided the 4 T cell receptor beta chains below, sequenced in a study of Ad26.COV2.S vaccination and SARS-CoV-2 variants. Treatment given: some 19 received Ad26.COV2.S at low or high dose, single or two shots; roughly five received placebo; per-sample allocation not given. Sample collection was performed on day 63 after the first vaccine or placebo injection. Using immunoSEQ multiplex PCR, the repertoire was profiled, and TCRdb retains in-frame clones only, with some absent. Among about 350,000 clones listed, roughly 84% were seen once. The sample was peripheral blood, taken in a trial of Ad26.COV2.S vaccine versus placebo. Receptor source: a person between 18 and 59 years old who received the Ad26.COV2.S COVID-19 vaccine or a placebo.

This chain uses TRBV28 with TRBJ2-7; a weak D match, TRBD1 (6 bases). The CDR3 loop spans 14 amino acids. Trimming stripped 5 bases from V and 4 bases from J, with 15 bases between. Germline CDR1 is MDHEN and CDR2 is SYDVKM. The CDR3 here is CASSALRDIYEQYF. DNA of the CDR3: TGTGCCAGCAGTGCACTCCGGGACATTTACGAGCAGTACTTC.

The V gene is TRBV23-1, the J gene TRBJ2-7; D is unclear. TRBV23-1 is recorded as an ORF, its role being uncertain. V shed 0 bases and J shed 3 bases, with 15 bases lying between them. CDR3 length equals 16 residues. In DNA, the CDR3 is TGCGCCAGCAGTCAATCGAAGCGTCAGAATAACTACGAGCAGTACTTC. This translates into CASSQSKRQNNYEQYF.

The V and J genes are TRBV15 and TRBJ2-3; D may be TRBD1 (6 bases). CDR3 length: 15 residues. Germline V lookup: CDR1 LNHNV, CDR2 YYDKDF (reference sequence). Trimming shortened V by 0 bases and J by 3 bases, and 10 bases separated the two germline ends. The CDR3 spells CATSRDYRETDTQYF. The CDR3 DNA follows: TGTGCCACCAGCAGAGATTACAGGGAGACAGATACGCAGTATTTT.

The V and J genes are TRBV24-1 and TRBJ1-5, with D perhaps matching TRBD1 (6 bases). CDR3 length: 13 residues. Germline V gene sequence: CDR1 KGHDR, CDR2 SFDVKD. Deletions cut 9 bases from V and 2 bases from J, with 10 bases between. For the CDR3, the DNA is TGTGCCACCGGGGACAATCGCAATCAGCCCCAGCATTTT. Protein product: CATGDNRNQPQHF.